The T cell receptor beta chain described here comes from a study of T cell repertoires in cytomegalovirus infection. Study summary: Well-studied HLA-B-restricted epitopes and recently identified HLA-C-restricted epitopes of CMV were both used in the study. Carrying CMV and the relevant HLA type showed in public TCR beta signatures.

Overall study findings and caveats: The ex vivo response was dominated by HLA-C-restricted CMV-specific TCR beta clonotypes. CMV carriers with the relevant HLA were identified by cumulative public TCR beta family frequency.

One entry per CDR3 protein results from TCRdb running MiXCR on the reads. The sample carries approximately 120,000 distinct CDR3 sequences, 25% to 35% recorded once. Between the trimmed V and J ends, which lost 5 bases and 4 bases, there was a span of 9 bases. The length of the CDR3 is 13 residues. The germline CDR1 and CDR2 sequences are SGHTA and FQGNSA. This clonotype was recorded a few times. What it recognizes is unknown. Sequenced material: CD8+ T cells from cultured PBMCs, taken from culture after CMV antigen stimulation. This TCR derives from a human donor in good health (CMV status not recorded). Some clones in this sample may be carry-over from other donors' samples. The gene calls are TRBV7-2 and TRBJ1-5; D call uncertain. The CDR3 spells CASSRRPNQPQHF. As DNA, the CDR3 is TGTGCCAGCAGCAGGCGCCCTAATCAGCCCCAGCATTTT.